These 8 T cell receptor beta chains originate from one sample sequenced in a study of cytomegalovirus exposure and HLA in healthy donors. The study ran its PCR with 60 Vbeta and 13 Jbeta primers. The protocol was immunoSEQ multiplex PCR, while the TCRdb copy is restricted to in-frame clones and leaves out a portion. The repertoire holds 150,000 or so clones, 70% to 90% seen once, with roughly 2.1% in the top ten. Material: PBMCs. These receptors were taken from a man aged 18 to 29 in good health and CMV-seropositive.

The chain employs TRBV9 and TRBJ1-3; 7 positions agree with TRBD1. J was trimmed by 2 bases and V by 5 bases; bases with no gene match: 4. CDR3 length: 14 amino acids. Germline V gene lookup returns CDR1 SGDLS and CDR2 YYNGEE. Here the CDR3 DNA reads TGTGCCAGCAGACCGGGACAGACTGGAAACACCATATATTTT. Residues: CASRPGQTGNTIYF. Complete variable domain (other parts from reference TRBV9 and TRBJ1-3): DSGVTQTPKHLITATGQRVTLRCSPRSGDLSVYWYQQSLDQGLQFLIQYYNGEERAKGNILERFSAQQFPDLHSELNLSSLELGDSALYFCASRPGQTGNTIYFGEGSWLTVV.

This clone occurred a few times. The chain recombines TRBV5-4 with TRBJ2-3; possibly TRBD2 for D (7 bases). Trimming shortened V by 1 base and J by 1 base, and 16 bases separated the two germline ends. Germline loops: CDR1 SGHNT, CDR2 YYREEE (reference sequence). This CDR3 comprises 17 residues. Here the CDR3 DNA reads TGTGCCAGCAGCTTGAAACAACAGGGAGGGGGCACAGATACGCAGTATTTT. Translated: CASSLKQQGGGTDTQYF.

Note on this clone: The junction and the germline gene differ at one end; a read error may be behind it. Written as DNA, the CDR3 is TGTTCCAGCAGCTTAGGCACAGGGGGTGGATCTGGGGCCAACGTCCTGACTTTC. Protein: CSSSLGTGGGSGANVLTF. The V and J genes are TRBV7-9 and TRBJ2-6; TRBD1 agrees at 8 bases. The length of the CDR3 is 18 residues. The V gene's germline CDR1 is SEHNR and CDR2 FQNEAQ (reference sequence).

V is TRBV6-5 and J is TRBJ1-2; D not certain. Deletions cut 8 bases from V and 4 bases from J, with 14 bases between. Germline values: CDR1 MNHEY, CDR2 SVGAGI. This CDR3 is 13 amino acids long. CDR3 region: CASSGSSFYGYTF. The CDR3 DNA reads as TGTGCCAGCTCTGGGAGCTCCTTCTATGGCTACACCTTC.

The V call is TRBV10-2, the J call TRBJ2-7, with D perhaps matching TRBD2 (5 bases). The CDR3 spans 14 residues. Trimming shortened V by 2 bases and J by 5 bases, and 13 bases separated the two germline ends. Germline V CDR1 and CDR2: WSHSY, SAAADI. Here the CDR3 DNA reads TGCGCCAGCAGTGAGAATCTAGCTGCAAACGAGCAGTACTTC. Its translation: CASSENLAANEQYF.

V usage is TRBV5-1 and J usage is TRBJ2-5; D might be TRBD2 (6 bases). The last part of the DNA fits TRBJ2-7 better; the J call may be wrong. CDR1 and CDR2 from the germline V gene are SGHRS and YFSETQ. This CDR3 is built from 14 residues. CDR3 in amino acids: CASSFGDSRYEQYF. In DNA form, the CDR3 reads TGCGCCAGCAGCTTTGGGGACTCGAGGTACGAGCAGTACTTC.

The chain recombines TRBV2 with TRBJ2-1, with TRBD2 matching 8 bases. Germline loops: CDR1 SNHLY, CDR2 FYNNEI. This CDR3 spans 15 amino acids. V lost 6 bases and J lost 10; bases outside the gene matches: 14. The CDR3 reads CASRSSGGPIGEQFF. The CDR3 region has the DNA TGTGCCAGCAGGAGCAGCGGGGGCCCCATCGGGGAGCAGTTCTTC.

J is TRBJ2-7 and V is TRBV6-5; a weak D match, TRBD2 (7 bases). The germline V gene encodes CDR1 MNHEY and CDR2 SVGAGI. The CDR3 spans 14 residues. Trimming took 0 bases from V and 4 from J, leaving 10 bases between them. The CDR3: CASSYSGGEYEQYF. As DNA, the CDR3 is TGTGCCAGCAGTTACTCAGGGGGGGAGTACGAGCAGTACTTC.